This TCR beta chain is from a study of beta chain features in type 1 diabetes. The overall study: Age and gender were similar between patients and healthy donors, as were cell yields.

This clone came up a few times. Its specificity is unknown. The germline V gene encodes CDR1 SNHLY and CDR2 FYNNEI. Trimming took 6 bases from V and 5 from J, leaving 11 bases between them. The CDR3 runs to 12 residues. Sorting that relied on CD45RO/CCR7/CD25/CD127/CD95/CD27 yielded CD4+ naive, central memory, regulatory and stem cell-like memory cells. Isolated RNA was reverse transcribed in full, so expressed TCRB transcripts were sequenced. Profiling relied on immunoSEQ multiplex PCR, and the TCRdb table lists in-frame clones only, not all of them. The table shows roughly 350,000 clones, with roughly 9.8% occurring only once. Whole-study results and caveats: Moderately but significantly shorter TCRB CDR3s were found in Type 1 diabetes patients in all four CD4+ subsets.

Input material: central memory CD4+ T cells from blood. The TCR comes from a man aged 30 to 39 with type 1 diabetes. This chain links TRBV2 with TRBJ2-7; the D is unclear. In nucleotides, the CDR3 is TGTGCCAGCAGCTTAGTCACGAACGAGCAGTACTTC. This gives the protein CASSLVTNEQYF.